These T cell receptor beta chains were read from a single sample in a study of molecular identifiers for immune sequencing clone quantification. TCRdb used MiXCR to reprocess the PCR reads, holding one entry per CDR3 protein. The repertoire holds 85,000 to 100,000 distinct CDR3 sequences, with approximately 22% as singletons. The material sequenced was naive CD8+ T cells from blood, with Jurkat cell RNA spiked in. Source of these receptors: a human donor in good health. Some libraries in this study had Jurkat cell RNA spiked in. Both conserved end residues are part of each CDR3. The D gene is left open where the match is weak. Clone size is stated in some rows and not others, as once, few, many or a class when expanded.

clone_size d_call j_call v_call cdr3_length cdr3_aa cdr3_nt
many - TRBJ1-5 TRBV6-5 14 CASRSGVGNQPQHF TGTGCCAGCAGATCAGGTGTGGGCAATCAGCCCCAGCATTTT
- - TRBJ2-1 TRBV16 12 CASSPSPLEQFF TGTGCCAGCAGCCCATCTCCCCTTGAGCAGTTCTTC
- - TRBJ2-7 TRBV12-3/TRBV12-4 14 CASSTGQLFYEQYF TGTGCCAGCAGTACCGGACAGCTCTTCTACGAGCAGTACTTC
many - TRBJ1-1 TRBV6-5 14 CASHNSGANTEAFF TGTGCCAGTCACAATTCGGGAGCCAACACTGAAGCTTTCTTT
many TRBD2 TRBJ2-1 TRBV2 19 CASSSTGTSETGGVGEQFF TGTGCCAGCAGTTCTACCGGGACTAGCGAAACCGGTGGCGTTGGTGAGCAGTTCTTC
few - TRBJ2-1 TRBV27 15 CASSQRLGSYNEQFF TGTGCCAGCAGTCAACGACTAGGCTCCTACAATGAGCAGTTCTTC
many TRBD1 TRBJ2-7 TRBV5-1 13 CASSHGQGNEQYF TGCGCCAGCAGCCACGGACAGGGGAACGAGCAGTACTTC
few TRBD1 TRBJ1-2 TRBV2 13 CASSERTGYGYTF TGTGCCAGCAGTGAAAGGACAGGGTATGGCTACACCTTC
- - TRBJ1-1 TRBV29-1 12 CSVKAAPIETFF TGCAGCGTCAAGGCGGCACCCATTGAAACTTTCTTT
many TRBD1 TRBJ1-4 TRBV6-1 16 CASSEGTGYPDEKLFF TGTGCCAGCAGTGAGGGGACAGGGTATCCGGATGAAAAACTGTTTTTT
many - TRBJ2-1 TRBV2 12 CASTRNPAEQFF TGTGCCAGCACCCGCAACCCGGCTGAGCAGTTCTTC
many - TRBJ2-3 TRBV28 15 CASSSRGWSTDTQYF TGTGCCAGCAGTTCCAGGGGATGGTCCACAGATACGCAGTATTTT
- TRBD2 TRBJ2-1 TRBV5-4 17 CASSPWVAGGPENEQFF TGTGCCAGCAGCCCCTGGGTAGCGGGAGGGCCCGAGAATGAGCAGTTCTTC
many - TRBJ1-1 TRBV4-1 14 CASTSTGGITEAFF TGCGCCAGTACTTCGACGGGAGGGATCACTGAAGCTTTCTTT
- TRBD1 TRBJ2-7 TRBV4-2 15 CASSQERWDSREQYF TGTGCCAGCAGCCAAGAAAGATGGGACAGTAGGGAGCAGTACTTC
- TRBD2 TRBJ2-1 TRBV3-1 15 CASTLETSGYNEQFF TGTGCCAGCACGTTGGAGACTAGCGGTTACAATGAGCAGTTCTTC
many - TRBJ2-7 TRBV27 13 CASSFYGSYEQYF TGTGCCAGCAGTTTTTACGGGTCCTACGAGCAGTACTTC
- - TRBJ2-2 TRBV4-1 13 CASSQVQTGELLF TGCGCCAGCAGCCAAGTCCAAACCGGGGAGCTGCTTTTT
many - TRBJ2-7 TRBV28 15 CASSSPQAGYHEQYF TGTGCCAGCAGTTCCCCCCAGGCAGGGTACCACGAGCAGTACTTC
- TRBD2 TRBJ2-2 TRBV24-1 19 CATSDSGLAGGPGTGELFF TGTGCCACCAGTGACTCCGGATTAGCGGGAGGGCCTGGCACCGGGGAGCTGTTTTTT
medium-sized TRBD2 TRBJ2-3 TRBV4-3 16 CASSPGTSGFTDTQYF TGCGCCAGCAGCCCGGGTACTAGCGGATTCACAGATACGCAGTATTTT
many - TRBJ1-1 TRBV6-1 18 CASSELNRPSRRGTEAFF TGTGCCAGCAGTGAACTCAACAGGCCTTCAAGGCGCGGCACTGAAGCTTTCTTT
- - TRBJ2-1 TRBV20-1 13 CSATPLTGFEQFF TGCAGTGCTACTCCTTTGACAGGTTTTGAGCAGTTCTTC
- - TRBJ2-7 TRBV24-1 15 CATSDLYGGGYEQYF TGTGCCACCAGTGATTTGTACGGGGGTGGCTACGAGCAGTACTTC
many - TRBJ1-1 TRBV9 14 CASSVEGIQTEAFF TGTGCCAGCAGCGTTGAGGGAATACAAACTGAAGCTTTCTTT
few - TRBJ1-2 TRBV27 13 CASSFGGPYGYTF TGTGCCAGCAGTTTTGGGGGTCCTTATGGCTACACCTTC
few - TRBJ2-7 TRBV5-1 14 CASSYTSEPYEQYF TGCGCCAGCAGCTATACAAGTGAGCCCTACGAGCAGTACTTC
many TRBD2 TRBJ2-3 TRBV7-2 15 CASSSSAGGTDTQYF TGTGCCAGCAGCTCCTCGGCGGGGGGCACAGATACGCAGTATTTT
many TRBD1 TRBJ2-7 TRBV27 14 CASSLSGQTYEQYF TGTGCCAGCAGTTTATCGGGACAGACCTACGAGCAGTACTTC
few - TRBJ2-2 TRBV28 13 CASSFEDTGELFF TGTGCCAGCAGTTTTGAGGACACCGGGGAGCTGTTTTTT
few - TRBJ2-7 TRBV19 16 CASSLAVGEGAYEQYF TGTGCCAGTAGTCTGGCCGTCGGTGAGGGTGCCTACGAGCAGTACTTC
- TRBD1 TRBJ2-1 TRBV6-5 16 CASSYGTGVTYNEQFF TGTGCCAGCAGTTACGGGACAGGGGTGACCTACAATGAGCAGTTCTTC
- TRBD1 TRBJ2-2 TRBV27 16 CATQGGHQLNTGELFF TGTGCCACACAAGGGGGCCACCAACTGAACACCGGGGAGCTGTTTTTT
many TRBD1 TRBJ1-1 TRBV7-9 12 CAGDRENTEAFF TGTGCCGGGGACAGGGAGAACACTGAAGCTTTCTTT
many TRBD2 TRBJ2-1 TRBV4-2 13 CASSQASGTAQFF TGTGCCAGCAGCCAAGCTAGCGGGACGGCGCAGTTCTTC
few TRBD2 TRBJ2-1 TRBV6-2/TRBV6-3 15 CASSYGTRAYNEQFF TGTGCCAGCAGTTACGGGACTAGGGCCTACAATGAGCAGTTCTTC
- - TRBJ1-1 TRBV19 14 CASSMAGLTTEAFF TGTGCCAGTAGTATGGCAGGGCTTACCACTGAAGCTTTCTTT
once - TRBJ1-2 TRBV2 14 CARAGAVQGYGYTF TGTGCCAGAGCAGGGGCGGTTCAGGGCTATGGCTACACCTTC
many - TRBJ1-4 TRBV7-2 14 CASSFFPGAEKLFF TGTGCCAGCAGCTTTTTCCCAGGGGCTGAAAAACTGTTTTTT
- TRBD1 TRBJ2-7 TRBV4-1 17 CASSQLPGQGKTYEQYF TGCGCCAGCAGCCAGTTACCGGGACAGGGGAAAACCTACGAGCAGTACTTC
- - TRBJ2-5 TRBV20-1 16 CSARDGSGLGQETQYF TGCAGTGCTAGAGATGGGTCAGGTTTGGGACAAGAGACCCAGTACTTC
few TRBD2 TRBJ2-7 TRBV18 16 CASSPPRGEKGYEQYF TGTGCCAGCTCACCACCCCGGGGGGAAAAGGGGTACGAGCAGTACTTC